These T cell receptor beta chains were read from a single sample in a study of T cell changes during pregnancy in multiple sclerosis. Method: immunoSEQ multiplex PCR; TCRdb's copy keeps in-frame clones and lacks some. The table lists around 56,000 clones, around 93% of them singletons. The specimen comprised CD4+ T cells from peripheral blood mononuclear cells, sampled in the first trimester of pregnancy. These receptor sequences come from a female donor with multiple sclerosis, enrolled in a pregnancy study. Both conserved end residues are part of each CDR3. D genes are given only for firm matches. Clone size, where shown, is once, few, many, or a class for clones that have expanded.

TRBJ2-7 TRBD1 - TRBV7-6 TGTGCCAGCAGCCTTCGGACAGGGGACTACGAGCAGTACTTC CASSLRTGDYEQYF
TRBJ2-1 TRBD2 - TRBV19 TGTGCCAGTAGTCTAAGAGAGCGGGGGGGCCGGAATGAGCAGTTCTTC CASSLRERGGRNEQFF
TRBJ1-1 TRBD1 - TRBV18 TGTGCCAGCTCACCACTTCAGGGGGCGATCGTGGGGGACACTGAAGCTTTCTTT CASSPLQGAIVGDTEAFF
TRBJ2-5 TRBD2 once TRBV2 TGTGCCAGCAGTGAAGGGCTAGCGGGGTCGCAAGAGACCCAGTACTTC CASSEGLAGSQETQYF
TRBJ2-7 TRBD1 - TRBV6-5 TGTGCCAGCAAGACGGACAGGGGGCGCTTCTACGAGCAGTACTTC CASKTDRGRFYEQYF
TRBJ1-2 TRBD1 - TRBV27 TGTGCCAGCAGTTCCTTAACCGGGACAGGACTCGGGGGCTACACCTTC CASSSLTGTGLGGYTF
TRBJ2-3 TRBD2 - TRBV7-3 TGTGCCAGCAGCCCTACCTCGGGGGGGGCCTCAGATACGCAGTATTTT CASSPTSGGASDTQYF
TRBJ2-3 TRBD2 - TRBV10-3 TGTGCCATCAGTGGACTAGCGGGGGGCGGAGATACGCAGTATTTT CAISGLAGGGDTQYF
TRBJ1-1 - - TRBV11-3 TGTGCCAGCAGCTTAGATCGGAACACTGAAGCTTTCTTT CASSLDRNTEAFF
TRBJ1-2 - - TRBV25-1 TGTGCCAGCAGTGAATCCGGGAGGACTAACTATGGCTACACCTTC CASSESGRTNYGYTF
TRBJ2-3 - - TRBV21-1 TGTGCCAGCATCCCCGGACCGGGACTAGCGGGGGGGTGGCGGAAAGATACGCAGTATTTT CASIPGPGLAGGWRKDTQYF
TRBJ2-3 - - TRBV6-1 TGTGCCAGCAGTGGGGCGCCAGGCTCCCGCACAGATACGCAGTATTTT CASSGAPGSRTDTQYF
TRBJ1-5 TRBD1 - TRBV2 TGTGCCAGCAGTCCCCGTCGGACAGGGGGCTATAGCAATCAGCCCCAGCATTTT CASSPRRTGGYSNQPQHF
TRBJ2-1 - once TRBV6-5 TGTGCCAGCAGAATGGGGGGGCCGGGTGAGCAGTTCTTC CASRMGGPGEQFF
TRBJ2-2 TRBD1 - TRBV19 TGTGCCAGTAGGAAGACAGGGGGCAACACCGGGGAGCTGTTTTTT CASRKTGGNTGELFF
TRBJ2-7 TRBD1 - TRBV9 TGTGCCAGCAGCGCCGAACAGGGGTCCGGCTACGAGCAGTACTTC CASSAEQGSGYEQYF
TRBJ1-5 - - TRBV7-9 TGTGCCAGCAGCTTAGGAGCGGACAGTCGGAATCAGCCCCAGCATTTT CASSLGADSRNQPQHF
TRBJ2-3 - - TRBV5-4 TGTGCCAGCAGCTTGTGGAGGACTAGCACAGATACGCAGTATTTT CASSLWRTSTDTQYF
TRBJ1-5 - - TRBV27 TGTGCCAGCAGCGCCGGACAATTCAATCAGCCCCAGCATTTT CASSAGQFNQPQHF
TRBJ2-5 TRBD2 - TRBV9 TGTGCCAGCAGCGTAGCTACGGGGGGACTAGCGGGGTACCCAGCGGAGACCCAGTACTTC CASSVATGGLAGYPAETQYF
TRBJ2-7 - once TRBV5-6 TGTGCCAGCAGGCAGCCCGGGGTGGACTACGAGCAGTACTTC CASRQPGVDYEQYF
TRBJ2-1 - many TRBV6-1 TGTGCCAGCAGTGTTCATCCACAGGGAAACTACAATGAGCAGTTCTTC CASSVHPQGNYNEQFF
TRBJ1-3 - - TRBV30 TGTGCCTGGAGGACAGTTCGATCTGGAAACACCATATATTTT CAWRTVRSGNTIYF
TRBJ2-2 TRBD1 - TRBV7-3 TGTGCCAGCAGCTTAGCAGGGGGCACCGGGGAGCTGTTTTTT CASSLAGGTGELFF
TRBJ1-2 TRBD1 - TRBV6-5 TGTGCCAGCACTGGGACAGACTATGGTTACACCTTC CASTGTDYGYTF
TRBJ1-2 - - TRBV7-2 TGTGCCAGCAGCTCGACAGCTACTAACTATGGCTACACCTTC CASSSTATNYGYTF
TRBJ1-1 - - TRBV7-3 TGTGCCAGCAGTCCCGATGACAGGAACACTGAAGCTTTCTTT CASSPDDRNTEAFF
TRBJ2-7 - - TRBV7-2 TGTGCCAGCAGCTTAGAGTCAGGGCGGAGCTCCTACGAGCAGTACTTC CASSLESGRSSYEQYF
TRBJ2-2 - - TRBV7-6 TGTGCCAGCAGCTTAGCGGGGAGCCCCGCTCCGGGGGAGCTGTTTTTT CASSLAGSPAPGELFF
TRBJ1-5 - - TRBV6-1 TGTGCCAGCAGTGAACAGAGCAATCAGCCCCAGCATTTT CASSEQSNQPQHF
TRBJ1-1 - medium-sized TRBV7-3 TGTGCCAGCAGCAAGACAGGCGGGCCGGGAACTGAAGCTTTCTTT CASSKTGGPGTEAFF
TRBJ1-3 - - TRBV7-2 TGTGCCAGCAGCTTAGGACAGACGTACACCATATATTTT CASSLGQTYTIYF
TRBJ1-3 - few TRBV7-3 TGTGCCAGCAGCAACTTTCCCGGAAACACCATATATTTT CASSNFPGNTIYF
TRBJ1-2 - - TRBV6-5 TGTGCCAGCAGTTATAATGGGCAATACTATGGCTACACCTTC CASSYNGQYYGYTF
TRBJ1-4 - - TRBV2 TGTGCCAGCAGGATCAGGAATTGGGATGAAAAACTGTTTTTT CASRIRNWDEKLFF
TRBJ1-2 TRBD1 - TRBV7-2 TGTGCCAGCAGCCCGGACAGGGCTAACTATGGCTACACCTTC CASSPDRANYGYTF
TRBJ2-5 - - TRBV7-2 TGTGCCAGCAGCTTAACCGGGCTAGCAGCAGAGACCCAGTACTTC CASSLTGLAAETQYF
TRBJ2-3 TRBD1 - TRBV27 TGTGCCAGCAGTATTGGACAGGGGAACACAGATACGCAGTATTTT CASSIGQGNTDTQYF
TRBJ2-1 TRBD2 - TRBV7-7 TGTGCTAGCAGCTTAGACGGGACTAGCGGGAACAATGAGCAGTTCTTC CASSLDGTSGNNEQFF
TRBJ2-5 - - TRBV6-6 TGTGCCAGCAGTTACCCAAAAGAGACCCAGTACTTC CASSYPKETQYF
TRBJ1-6 TRBD1 - TRBV6-1 TGTGCCAGCAGCCCGGGACAGGGTTATTCACCCCTCCACTTT CASSPGQGYSPLHF